This passage covers 12 T cell receptor beta chains from one sample sequenced in a study of shared clonotypes between healthy human individuals. Sequencing was performed with immunoSEQ multiplex PCR; in TCRdb, only in-frame clones are kept and a portion is missing. The sample has about 710,000 clones, around 78% seen once. Sequencing was performed on memory CD4+ T cells sorted from blood. As for subset: CD45RA-negative fraction. Source of these receptors: a woman aged 30 to 39 in good health.

This clone was picked up a small number of times. The chain has TRBV6-1 and TRBJ2-2; 10 bases line up with TRBD2. CDR1 and CDR2 from the germline V gene are MNHNS and SASEGT. CDR3 length: 17 residues. Germline trimming cut 1 base from V and 7 bases from J; bases unmatched to any gene: 9. The CDR3 nucleotides read TGTGCCAGCAGTGAAGTAGGCCTAGCGGGAGTGGGCGGGGAGCTGTTTTTT. Protein product: CASSEVGLAGVGGELFF.

The V gene is TRBV6-5, the J gene TRBJ2-5, with D perhaps matching TRBD2 (6 bases). V shed 6 bases and J shed 2 bases, with 16 bases lying between them. The CDR3 is 15 residues long. The germline V gene has CDR1 MNHEY and CDR2 SVGAGI. The chain's CDR3 is CASRRGAGPQETQYF. CDR3 DNA sequence: TGTGCCAGCAGAAGAGGAGCGGGTCCACAAGAGACCCAGTACTTC.

The chain joins TRBV10-3 to TRBJ2-7; 9 nucleotides match TRBD1. The V gene end was trimmed by 10 bases and the J gene end by 6 bases; junction bases not matched to a gene: 13. This CDR3 contains 14 residues. CDR1 is ENHRY and CDR2 is SYGVKD in the germline V gene. The CDR3 loop reads CATLTDRGFREQYF. CDR3 sequence (DNA): TGTGCCACATTGACGGACAGGGGTTTCCGCGAGCAGTACTTC.

The chain carries TRBV2 and TRBJ2-5; D is possibly TRBD1 (6 bases). The CDR3 contains 16 residues. Germline CDR1 is SNHLY and CDR2 is FYNNEI. V lost 7 bases and J lost 0, with 18 bases in between. The CDR3 sequence is CASTAQGTKYQETQYF. CDR3 DNA: TGTGCCAGCACCGCTCAGGGGACAAAGTACCAAGAGACCCAGTACTTC.

The chain joins TRBV5-1 to TRBJ2-7; D is perhaps TRBD2 (5 bases). CDR1 SGHRS and CDR2 YFSETQ come from the germline V gene. The CDR3 sequence is 15 residues long. V was clipped by 4 bases and J by 5 bases, with 19 bases between them. The DNA for the CDR3 is TGCGCCAGCAGCCGCGGAGGAGCGACGTCTAACGAGCAGTACTTC. As protein: CASSRGGATSNEQYF.

Of note for this clone: This same CDR3 is encoded by further DNA sequences in the sample. V gene TRBV2 combines with J gene TRBJ2-2; 7 bases match TRBD1. Germline assignment: CDR1 SNHLY and CDR2 FYNNEI. The V segment lost 7 bases and the J segment 2 bases; nucleotides outside the gene matches: 4. The CDR3 is 14 residues long. CDR3 protein: CASKEGGNTGELFF. Written as DNA, the CDR3 is TGTGCCAGCAAAGAAGGGGGCAACACCGGGGAGCTGTTTTTT.

CDR3 sequence (DNA): TGTGCCAGTAGACAGAGGGGGAGTCCTACAGATACGCAGTATTTT. Translating gives CASRQRGSPTDTQYF. The rearrangement joins TRBV19 to TRBJ2-3; D may be TRBD1 (6 bases). V was cut by 6 bases and J by 3 bases, with 16 bases left in between. The CDR3 spans 15 residues. Germline lookup yields CDR1 LNHDA and CDR2 SQIVND (reference sequence).

This clone was seen a handful of times. This rearrangement joins TRBV6-1 to TRBJ1-2; D might be TRBD1 (6 bases). Deletions cut 10 bases from V and 0 bases from J, with 15 bases between. CDR3 length: 14 amino acids. Germline CDR1 and CDR2: MNHNS and SASEGT. This CDR3 is CATNTGTPNYGYTF. CDR3 nucleotides: TGTGCCACAAACACAGGGACTCCTAACTATGGCTACACCTTC.

V gene TRBV7-2 combines with J gene TRBJ2-3; TRBD2 aligns across 8 bases. The CDR3 runs 14 residues. V lost 7 bases, J lost 0 bases, and 3 bases stayed unmatched. CDR1 is SGHTA, CDR2 FQGNSA, per germline. The CDR3 spells CASTLAVSTDTQYF. For the CDR3, the DNA is TGTGCCAGCACACTAGCGGTCAGCACAGATACGCAGTATTTT.

The chain is built from TRBV27 and TRBJ2-3; TRBD1 or TRBD2 may be the D gene (6 bases each). The length of the CDR3 is 17 residues. CDR1 MNHEY and CDR2 SMNVEV come from the germline V gene (reference sequence). The V end lost 3 bases, the J end lost 2 bases, and 18 bases lay between the germline ends. The CDR3 DNA is TGTGCCAGCAGTTTTTCTTTGGCGCCGGGGGCCACAGATACGCAGTATTTT. This gives the protein CASSFSLAPGATDTQYF.

The chain carries TRBV5-1 and TRBJ2-3; weak D call: TRBD1 (7 bases). The V end was cut by 0 bases, the J end by 6 bases, with 17 bases between. Germline assignment: CDR1 SGHRS and CDR2 YFSETQ. CDR3 length: 16 residues. CDR3 sequence: CASSLDAGQRWDTQYF. CDR3 DNA: TGCGCCAGCAGCTTGGACGCGGGACAGCGGTGGGATACGCAGTATTTT.

V and J are TRBV27 and TRBJ2-3; weak D call: TRBD1 (6 bases). This CDR3 is built from 15 residues. The germline V and J ends were trimmed by 7 bases and 6 bases, with 20 bases remaining between them. CDR1 and CDR2 from the germline V gene are MNHEY and SMNVEV (reference sequence). The chain's CDR3 is CASIGTFGRRDTQYF. CDR3 DNA sequence: TGTGCCAGCATTGGGACATTCGGTCGACGGGATACGCAGTATTTT.